This T cell receptor (beta chain) was recorded in a study of blood T cell repertoires in COVID-19. About the research overall: Collection of acute and convalescent COVID-19 samples took place in the United States, Italy and Spain. Sample material is recorded as cDNA or gDNA derived from T cells, B-cell-depleted T cells, or PBMCs.

J gave up 2 bases and V 5 bases, and 7 bases lay outside the gene matches. Germline V lookup: CDR1 SGHTA, CDR2 FQGTGA. The CDR3 runs to 15 residues. Patients from Seattle were sampled longitudinally, starting during active infection. In the source study's methods: Estimates of nucleated cell counts were drawn from the amplification of reference gene primers. TCRdb's table, derived via immunoSEQ multiplex PCR, lists solely in-frame clones and lacks some. From that table come the V and J calls and clone size; the DNA was used to work out D and trimming. The sample lists about 150,000 clones, over 80% occurring once.

The chain uses TRBV7-3 and TRBJ2-7; 9 bases fit TRBD2. Sequenced input: peripheral blood. This clonotype was obtained from a man between 25 and 39 years old with COVID-19, enrolled during active disease. The CDR3 DNA reads TGTGCCAGCAGCGATAGAGCGGGAGGACCCTACGAGCAGTACTTC. It is translated as CASSDRAGGPYEQYF.